This T cell receptor beta chain appears in the sequencing data of a study of CD8+ T cells in alopecia areata. For the study at large: The investigators scored severity in treated patients by the percentage of affected scalp area. Findings and limits, study-wide: Clonality in lesional scalp, especially alopecia totalis/universalis, exceeded that of normal scalp. Possibly because of HLA-related factors, TCR sharing was less clear across patients than in mice. Tofacitinib yielded significantly lower scalp clonality and fewer expanded CD8+ clones among the top 100.

As the sequencing template, cDNA was produced by extracting RNA and reverse transcribing it. Assay used: immunoSEQ multiplex PCR; TCRdb lists only in-frame clones, some missing. The sample contains 95,000 to 150,000 clones, 60% to 65% of which appear only once. With 2 bases clipped from V and 0 bases from J, the junction kept 4 bases outside the gene matches. The CDR3 loop spans 14 amino acids. Per germline, CDR1 GTSNPN and CDR2 SVGIG (reference sequence). Regarding this clone: The antigen is unknown.

Treatment defined: oral pan-JAK inhibitor, 5-10 mg twice daily. This chain links TRBV30 with TRBJ2-7, with TRBD2 identical over 7 bases. The TCR comes from a human donor with alopecia areata. The source was CD4+ T cells sorted from blood, collected at week 4, from a patient treated with tofacitinib. CDR3 sequence reads: CAWSSGGSSYEQYF. The CDR3 DNA is TGTGCCTGGAGTTCAGGCGGGAGCTCCTACGAGCAGTACTTC. Full variable domain (remainder filled in from reference TRBV30 and TRBJ2-7): SQTIHQWPATLVQPVGSPLSLECTVEGTSNPNLYWYRQAAGRGLQLLFYSVGIGQISSEVPQNLSASRPQDRQFILSSKKLLLSDSGFYLCAWSSGGSSYEQYFGPGTRLTVT.